This passage covers 27 T cell receptor beta chains from one sample sequenced in a study of blood T cell repertoires in COVID-19. Here immunoSEQ multiplex PCR was the method, and the copy in TCRdb shows in-frame clones only, minus some. Among over 85,000 clones listed, about 86% were seen once. Sequencing was done on a sample of peripheral blood. These receptors were obtained from a man in his 60s with acute or convalescent COVID-19.

This clone came up once. This rearrangement joins TRBV27 to TRBJ2-2; perhaps TRBD1 as D (7 bases). CDR1 is MNHEY, CDR2 SMNVEV, per germline (reference sequence). V lost 4 bases and J 6 bases, leaving 15 bases between the germline ends. This CDR3 comprises 15 residues. CDR3 sequence: CASSSQGGFAGELFF. CDR3 coding DNA: TGTGCCAGCAGTTCCCAGGGGGGTTTCGCCGGGGAGCTGTTTTTT.

The chain uses TRBV6-2 or TRBV6-3 and TRBJ2-2; D perhaps matches TRBD2 (7 bases). Germline CDR1 and CDR2: MNHEY and SVGEGT. The CDR3 runs 17 residues. The ends were cut back, 0 bases at V and 6 bases at J, with 17 bases in the middle. CDR3 DNA: TGTGCCAGCAGTTACTCGAAGGGGGGGCTTCGGTCCGGGGAGCTGTTTTTT. Translating it yields CASSYSKGGLRSGELFF.

This chain joins TRBV5-6 and TRBJ2-3; 7 nucleotides match TRBD2. V lost 4 bases to trimming and J lost 2 bases; unmatched junction nucleotides: 10. The CDR3 loop spans 16 amino acids. Germline V gene data show CDR1 as SGHDT and CDR2 as YYEEEE. The chain's CDR3 is CASSLWGGSFTDTQYF. The DNA for the CDR3 is TGTGCCAGCAGCCTGTGGGGGGGTAGCTTCACAGATACGCAGTATTTT.

This chain joins TRBV12-5 and TRBJ1-5, with no clear D. The CDR3 is 15 residues long. Germline values: CDR1 LGHNT, CDR2 FRNRAP. V dropped 2 bases and J dropped 0 bases, with 8 bases sitting between them. This CDR3 reads CASGLSQVSNQPQHF. The CDR3 coding sequence is TGTGCTAGTGGTTTGTCGCAGGTTAGCAATCAGCCCCAGCATTTT.

This clone has a handful of counts. This chain connects TRBV18 to TRBJ1-1; D might be TRBD1 (5 bases). Per the germline V gene, CDR1 is KGHSH and CDR2 is LQKENI. V was trimmed by 3 bases and J by 6 bases, leaving 8 bases between them. CDR3 length: 12 amino acids. The CDR3 DNA reads as TGTGCCAGCTCACCCCAGGGCGCTGAAGCTTTCTTT. This encodes CASSPQGAEAFF.

This chain uses TRBV11-3 with TRBJ2-7; 10 nucleotides line up with TRBD1. This CDR3 spans 13 amino acids. CDR1 SGHNT and CDR2 YENEEA come from the germline V gene. V was pared by 5 bases and J by 6 bases, with 4 bases of the junction left unmatched. The DNA of the CDR3 is TGTGCCAGCAGCAAGGGACAGGGGCGCGAGCAGTACTTC. It encodes CASSKGQGREQYF.

The chain joins TRBV5-1 to TRBJ1-2; D perhaps matches TRBD1 (5 bases). V was cut by 4 bases and J by 6 bases, with 19 bases left in between. Looked up from germline, CDR1 is SGHRS and CDR2 is YFSETQ. The CDR3 contains 15 residues. The CDR3 nucleotides are TGCGCCAGCAGCACGGACATTCCGGAGCGTCATGGCTACACCTTC. It translates to CASSTDIPERHGYTF.

This chain uses TRBV6-1 with TRBJ2-3; unclear D gene. Germline loops: CDR1 MNHNS, CDR2 SASEGT. CDR3 length: 11 amino acids. The germline V and J ends were trimmed by 6 bases and 6 bases, with 7 bases remaining between them. The CDR3 nucleotides are TGTGCCAGCAGCCCCACTGATACGCAGTATTTT. It codes for CASSPTDTQYF.

The chain employs TRBV11-3 and TRBJ2-5; D is unresolved. Per germline, CDR1 SGHNT and CDR2 YENEEA. This CDR3 is built from 13 residues. Trimming removed 3 bases from V and 1 base from J, with 6 bases in between. Here the CDR3 reads CASSFESQETQYF. In nucleotides, the CDR3 is TGTGCCAGCAGCTTCGAGAGCCAAGAGACCCAGTACTTC.

This chain links TRBV2 with TRBJ1-6; a possible D gene is TRBD1 (6 bases). V lost 6 bases to trimming and J lost 7 bases, with 16 bases between them. Germline loops: CDR1 SNHLY, CDR2 FYNNEI. The CDR3 is 15 residues long. This chain's CDR3 is CASRAQDSGNSPLHF. The CDR3, as DNA: TGTGCCAGCAGGGCGCAGGACAGTGGGAATTCACCCCTCCACTTT.

The V gene is TRBV29-1, the J gene TRBJ2-2, with 10 bases that match TRBD2. Losses at the gene ends were 6 bases for V and 6 bases for J; bases not matched to a gene: 7. The CDR3 extends over 14 amino acids. CDR1 SQVTM and CDR2 ANQGSEA come from the germline V gene. The CDR3 DNA sequence: TGCAGCGTAGCCCGAGCGGGAGGGCCCGGGGAGCTGTTTTTT. Residues: CSVARAGGPGELFF.

The chain has TRBV5-1 and TRBJ1-2; D not certain. Germline V gene sequence: CDR1 SGHRS, CDR2 YFSETQ. This CDR3 is built from 15 residues. With 0 bases removed from V and 0 bases from J, the gap between germline ends came to 9 bases. CDR3 in amino acids: CASSLAGETNYGYTF. The CDR3 DNA is TGCGCCAGCAGCTTGGCCGGTGAGACTAACTATGGCTACACCTTC. Full variable domain (missing parts from reference TRBV5-1 and TRBJ1-2): KAGVTQTPRYLIKTRGQQVTLSCSPISGHRSVSWYQQTPGQGLQFLFEYFSETQRNKGNFPGRFSGRQFSNSRSEMNVSTLELGDSALYLCASSLAGETNYGYTFGSGTRLTVV.

The J gene is TRBJ2-3, the V gene TRBV5-1; 9 bases fit TRBD2. This CDR3 is 16 amino acids long. With 1 base clipped from V and 4 bases from J, the junction kept 7 bases outside the gene matches. Germline-derived CDR1 and CDR2 are SGHRS and YFSETQ. This CDR3 is CASSLKAGGSADTQYF. CDR3 DNA sequence: TGCGCCAGCAGCTTGAAAGCGGGGGGCTCGGCAGATACGCAGTATTTT.

This chain joins TRBV10-3 and TRBJ2-5; 14 bases are a match to TRBD2. Trimming took 11 bases from V and 5 from J; bases not matched to a gene: 10. This CDR3 has 15 residues. CDR1 is ENHRY, CDR2 SYGVKD, per germline. The CDR3 DNA sequence: TGTGCCTCCAAGACTAGCGGGGGGGCCAGGGAGACCCAGTACTTC. Its protein is CASKTSGGARETQYF.

This chain links TRBV6-1 with TRBJ1-1; D gene uncertain. Germline CDR1 MNHNS, CDR2 SASEGT. The CDR3 runs 14 residues. V lost 3 bases, J lost 3 bases, and 11 bases lay in between. DNA of the CDR3: TGTGCCAGCAGTGAGTTTCCCCGGGACACTGAAGCTTTCTTT. This codes for CASSEFPRDTEAFF.

The chain links TRBV19 to TRBJ2-2, with TRBD2 as a possible D gene (6 bases). The CDR3 consists of 17 residues. The V and J ends lost 3 bases and 4 bases respectively, with 18 bases between them. Germline values: CDR1 LNHDA, CDR2 SQIVND (reference sequence). In nucleotides, the CDR3 is TGTGCCAGTAGTATGGATGGCGGGGATCACGGCACCGGGGAGCTGTTTTTT. It encodes CASSMDGGDHGTGELFF. The full variable domain, completed using reference TRBV19 and TRBJ2-2, is DGGITQSPKYLFRKEGQNVTLSCEQNLNHDAMYWYRQDPGQGLRLIYYSQIVNDFQKGDIAEGYSVSREKKESFPLTVTSAQKNPTAFYLCASSMDGGDHGTGELFFGEGSRLTVL.

V usage is TRBV27 and J usage is TRBJ2-6, with TRBD1 identical over 8 bases. This CDR3 spans 19 amino acids. The V gene's germline CDR1 is MNHEY and CDR2 SMNVEV (reference sequence). V lost 2 bases, J lost 0 bases, and 9 bases stayed unmatched. The CDR3 DNA is TGTGCCAGCAGTTTAGGTATTTGGACAGGGAGCTCTGGGGCCAACGTCCTGACTTTC. Residues: CASSLGIWTGSSGANVLTF.

The V gene is TRBV18, the J gene TRBJ2-2; 7 nucleotides match TRBD1. Germline V gene lookup returns CDR1 KGHSH and CDR2 LQKENI. The ends lost 3 bases at V and 2 bases at J; junction bases unmatched: 9. The CDR3 spans 17 residues. The CDR3 bases are TGTGCCAGCTCACCTCTTGCCGGGACAGCTAACACCGGGGAGCTGTTTTTT. It yields the protein CASSPLAGTANTGELFF.

CDR3 bases: TGTGCCAGCAGCGTAGTATTTGGGGCCCACAATGAGCAGTTCTTC. This gives the protein CASSVVFGAHNEQFF. The rearrangement uses TRBV9 and TRBJ2-1, with a weak D call TRBD1 (5 bases). Deletions cut 0 bases from V and 5 bases from J, with 12 bases between. The CDR3 spans 15 residues. In germline, CDR1 is SGDLS, CDR2 YYNGEE.

The V gene is TRBV6-5, the J gene TRBJ1-1; 8 nucleotides align to TRBD1. The V gene's germline CDR1 is MNHEY and CDR2 SVGAGI. The CDR3 has 13 residues. Losses at the gene ends were 8 bases for V and 5 bases for J; bases not matched to a gene: 7. The CDR3 sequence: CASGTGKATEAFF. CDR3 DNA: TGTGCCAGCGGGACAGGAAAAGCAACTGAAGCTTTCTTT.

V is TRBV13 and J is TRBJ2-1; 8 bases align to TRBD1. Germline assignment: CDR1 PRHDT and CDR2 FYEKMQ (reference sequence). V lost 5 bases, J lost 15 bases, and 9 bases stayed unmatched. The CDR3 totals 12 residues. In DNA form, the CDR3 reads TGTGCCAGCAGCACGCGACAGGGGCGGCCGTTCTTC. Translation: CASSTRQGRPFF.

This sequence joins TRBV29-1 and TRBJ2-1, with D perhaps TRBD2 (5 bases). The CDR3 length is 13 residues. Germline assignment: CDR1 SQVTM and CDR2 ANQGSEA. Trimming took off 5 bases at V and 10 bases at J, with 18 bases between the two ends. In DNA, the CDR3 is TGCAGCGTTATGGTGTCCGGGGATGGGGAGCAGTTCTTC. Encoded protein: CSVMVSGDGEQFF.

This rearrangement joins TRBV5-1 to TRBJ1-6; D is unclear. Trimming took 1 base from V and 10 from J, leaving 15 bases between them. The germline V gene has CDR1 SGHRS and CDR2 YFSETQ. The length of the CDR3 is 15 residues. CDR3 in amino acids: CASSLPGPSGSPLHF. The CDR3 bases are TGCGCCAGCAGCTTGCCGGGTCCCAGTGGATCACCCCTCCACTTT.

V and J are TRBV19 and TRBJ1-2; the D gene is possibly TRBD1 (6 bases). V lost 1 base, J lost 4 bases, and 16 bases lay in between. The CDR3 loop spans 16 amino acids. CDR1 is LNHDA, CDR2 SQIVND, per germline (reference sequence). The CDR3 region has the DNA TGTGCCAGTAGTATAGCGTTTCGGGGGGCGAGCTATGGCTACACCTTC. This encodes CASSIAFRGASYGYTF.

The V call is TRBV6-5, the J call TRBJ1-1, with 8 bases matching TRBD1. The CDR3 consists of 14 residues. Looked up from germline, CDR1 is MNHEY and CDR2 is SVGAGI. V trimming: 6 bases; J trimming: 6 bases; junction bases outside the gene matches: 9. In nucleotides, the CDR3 is TGTGCCAGCAGGCGGACAGGGATAGCCCCTGAAGCTTTCTTT. Translated: CASRRTGIAPEAFF.

The chain uses TRBV11-2 and TRBJ2-7, with 9 bases fitting TRBD2. After removal of 5 bases from V and 4 bases from J, the junction contained 9 bases not matched to a gene. Germline V CDR1 and CDR2: SGHAT, FQNNGV. The CDR3 sequence is 15 residues long. The CDR3 region is CASSPGASGTYEQYF. For the CDR3, the DNA is TGTGCCAGCAGCCCCGGGGCTAGCGGGACTTACGAGCAGTACTTC.

This chain uses TRBV19 with TRBJ1-5; unclear D gene. Germline CDR1 reads LNHDA; CDR2 reads SQIVND (reference sequence). V dropped 9 bases and J dropped 5 bases, with 8 bases sitting between them. The CDR3 extends over 11 amino acids. CDR3 DNA: TGTGCCAGCGGGGAGTATCAGCCCCAGCATTTT. Encoded protein: CASGEYQPQHF.